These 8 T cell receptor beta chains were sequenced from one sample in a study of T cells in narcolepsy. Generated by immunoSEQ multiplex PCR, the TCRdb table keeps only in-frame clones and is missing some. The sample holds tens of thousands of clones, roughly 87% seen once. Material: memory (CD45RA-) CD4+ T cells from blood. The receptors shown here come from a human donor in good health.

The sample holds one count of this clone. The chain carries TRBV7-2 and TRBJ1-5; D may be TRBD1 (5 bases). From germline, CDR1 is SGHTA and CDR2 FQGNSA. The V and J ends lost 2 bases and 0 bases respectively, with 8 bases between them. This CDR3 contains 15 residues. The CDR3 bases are TGTGCCAGCAGCTTACAGGGAAATAGCAATCAGCCCCAGCATTTT. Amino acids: CASSLQGNSNQPQHF.

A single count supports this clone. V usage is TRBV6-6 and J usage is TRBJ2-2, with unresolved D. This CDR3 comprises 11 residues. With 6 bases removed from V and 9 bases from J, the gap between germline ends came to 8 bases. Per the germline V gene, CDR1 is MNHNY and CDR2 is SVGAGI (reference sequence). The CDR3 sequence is CASRERRELFF. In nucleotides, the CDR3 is TGTGCCAGCAGAGAAAGGAGGGAGCTGTTTTTT.

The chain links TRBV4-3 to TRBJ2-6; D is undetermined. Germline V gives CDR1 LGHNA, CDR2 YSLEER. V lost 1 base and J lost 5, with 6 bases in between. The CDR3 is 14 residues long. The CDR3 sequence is CASSQVRRANVLTF. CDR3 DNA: TGCGCCAGCAGCCAAGTACGGAGGGCCAACGTCCTGACTTTC.

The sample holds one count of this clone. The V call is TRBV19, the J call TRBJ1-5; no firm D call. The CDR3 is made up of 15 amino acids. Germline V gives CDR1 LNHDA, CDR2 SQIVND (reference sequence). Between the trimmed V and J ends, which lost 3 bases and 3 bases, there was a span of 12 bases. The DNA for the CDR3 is TGTGCCAGTAGTATTTCCGGAATTAACAATCAGCCCCAGCATTTT. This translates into CASSISGINNQPQHF.

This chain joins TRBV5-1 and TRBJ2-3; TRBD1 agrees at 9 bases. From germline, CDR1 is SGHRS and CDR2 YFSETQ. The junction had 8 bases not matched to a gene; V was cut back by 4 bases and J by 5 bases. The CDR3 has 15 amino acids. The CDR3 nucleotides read TGCGCCAGCAGCCGGACAGGGGATTCGGGAGATACGCAGTATTTT. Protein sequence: CASSRTGDSGDTQYF.

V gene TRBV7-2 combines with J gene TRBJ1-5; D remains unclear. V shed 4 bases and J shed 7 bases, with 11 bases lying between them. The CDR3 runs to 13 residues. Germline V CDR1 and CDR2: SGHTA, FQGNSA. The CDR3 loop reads CASSSQAAQPQHF. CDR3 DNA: TGTGCCAGCAGCTCACAAGCCGCGCAGCCCCAGCATTTT.

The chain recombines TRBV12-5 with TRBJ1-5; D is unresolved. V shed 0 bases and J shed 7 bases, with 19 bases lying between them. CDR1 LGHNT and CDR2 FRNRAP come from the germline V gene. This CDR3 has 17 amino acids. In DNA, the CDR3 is TGTGCTAGTGGTTTGGTAAGGCAGGCAGCATTGAAACAGCCCCAGCATTTT. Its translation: CASGLVRQAALKQPQHF.

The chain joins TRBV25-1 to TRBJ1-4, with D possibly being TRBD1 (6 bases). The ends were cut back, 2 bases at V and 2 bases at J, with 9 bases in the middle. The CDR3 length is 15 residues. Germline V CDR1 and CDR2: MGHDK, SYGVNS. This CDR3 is CASSETGFTNEKLFF. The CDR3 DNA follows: TGTGCCAGCAGTGAAACAGGGTTTACTAATGAAAAACTGTTTTTT.